This T cell receptor (beta chain) emerged from a study of OX40 agonist ivuxolimab in advanced cancers. Study details: Treatment of patients was with ivuxolimab, an agonistic anti-OX40 (CD134) antibody. Males comprised over 80% of the group, whose mean age was roughly 64 years (range roughly 20 to 85). Patients in the trial were receiving intravenous ivuxolimab every 2 weeks, at doses of 0.01 to 10 mg/kg. Study-wide results and limits: More expanded clones were found, on average, in CD8+ than in CD4+ T cells.

Data came from immunoSEQ multiplex PCR; TCRdb stores just in-frame clones and leaves some out. The sample includes about 99,000 clones, 75% to 95% of them seen just once. The V segment lost 7 bases and the J segment 2 bases; nucleotides outside the gene matches: 3. From germline, CDR1 is MNHNS and CDR2 SASEGT. The CDR3 spans 14 residues. This clone showed up just once. Its antigen is still unknown. This sequence was found in an adult with an advanced solid tumor such as melanoma, head and neck, liver or kidney cancer. The sample in question was CD4+ or CD8+ T cells sorted from blood, obtained in a trial of the OX40 agonist ivuxolimab. This chain uses TRBV6-1 with TRBJ1-5; 9 nucleotides agree with TRBD1. CDR3 coding DNA: TGTGCCAGCACTAGGACAGGGGGCAATCAGCCCCAGCATTTT. Its protein product is CASTRTGGNQPQHF.